A single sample gave rise to the 9 T cell receptor beta chains below, sequenced in a study of T cells in Graves' hyperthyroidism and ophthalmopathy. Amplified TCR beta CDR3 regions came from RNA transcripts. In the first-round RT-PCR of the TCR CDR3, the HTBI primer set was used. Using its own MiXCR run on the multiplex PCR reads, TCRdb lists one record per CDR3 protein. In the table there are 360,000 or so distinct CDR3 sequences, about 19% of which are singletons. The sequenced material came from blood. The receptors shown here come from a woman between 18 and 29 years old with Graves' hyperthyroidism.

The chain couples TRBV10-3 to TRBJ2-5, with D perhaps matching TRBD2 (6 bases). V was clipped by 3 bases and J by 5 bases, with 19 bases between them. This CDR3 spans 16 amino acids. Germline V gene lookup returns CDR1 ENHRY and CDR2 SYGVKD. The CDR3 sequence is CAISDIRPSGRETQYF. In nucleotides, the CDR3 is TGTGCCATCAGTGATATCCGGCCTTCGGGGAGGGAGACCCAGTACTTC.

There are many counts of this clonotype. The rearrangement links TRBV12-3 or TRBV12-4 to TRBJ1-5; 9 bases line up with TRBD1. J lost 6 bases, V lost 5 bases, and 5 bases had no gene match. The CDR3 loop spans 14 amino acids. CDR3 in DNA: TGTGCCAGCAGTAAACAGGGGGCGGTTCAGCCCCAGCATTTT. This encodes CASSKQGAVQPQHF.

This chain connects TRBV19 to TRBJ1-2, with D perhaps matching TRBD1 (6 bases). Germline V gene data show CDR1 as LNHDA and CDR2 as SQIVND (reference sequence). CDR3 length: 13 residues. V was clipped by 5 bases and J by 8 bases, with 15 bases between them. CDR3 DNA: TGTGCCAGTAGTCTACAGGGAAGAAGGGGCTACACCTTC. Encoded protein: CASSLQGRRGYTF.

This clonotype was seen at least ten times. V is TRBV5-1 and J is TRBJ2-4, with 7 bases that match TRBD2. J lost 0 bases, V lost 6 bases, and 6 bases had no gene match. This CDR3 is built from 15 residues. The germline V gene encodes CDR1 SGHRS and CDR2 YFSETQ. As DNA, the CDR3 is TGCGCCAGCAAACCAGCGGGGATAGCCAAAAACATTCAGTACTTC. It translates to CASKPAGIAKNIQYF.

This clonotype was recorded many times. This chain connects TRBV6-2 or TRBV6-3 to TRBJ2-5; a weak D match, TRBD1 (6 bases). V lost 10 bases, J lost 0 bases, and 12 bases lay in between. The CDR3 loop spans 13 amino acids. From germline, CDR1 is MNHEY and CDR2 SVGEGT. CDR3 coding DNA: TGTGCCACCGCGGACAGTGACCAAGAGACCCAGTACTTC. It specifies CATADSDQETQYF.

This clonotype showed up many times. Mismatch with germline at one junction end may stem from a read error. V usage is TRBV20-1 and J usage is TRBJ1-6; no reliable D call. The CDR3 is made up of 14 amino acids. CDR1 is DFQATT, CDR2 SNEGSKA, per germline (reference sequence). The CDR3 bases are TGCAGTGGCCTGAGGCTCTCCAATAATTCACCCCTCCACTTT. It codes for CSGLRLSNNSPLHF.

This clonotype showed up just a few times. At one end the junction does not follow the germline gene, possibly because of a read error. The rearrangement uses TRBV11-2 and TRBJ1-5, with no clear D. In germline, CDR1 is SGHAT, CDR2 FQNNGV. The CDR3 contains 13 residues. In DNA, the CDR3 is TGTGCCAGCAGCTTACCGGGGAATCAGACCCAGCATTTT. Its translation: CASSLPGNQTQHF.

This clonotype was recorded at least ten times. This chain links TRBV12-3 or TRBV12-4 with TRBJ1-6; TRBD1 aligns across 7 bases. The CDR3 length is 13 residues. The V and J ends lost 8 bases and 7 bases, in that order; junction bases with no gene match: 5. This CDR3 is CASGIQGNSPLHF. Written as DNA, the CDR3 is TGTGCCAGCGGTATACAGGGGAATTCACCCCTCCACTTT.

This clonotype has a count of ten or more. The CDR3 coding sequence is TGTGCCAGCAGTGAAAATTCGCTGATCACCGGGGAGCTGTTTTTT. Protein product: CASSENSLITGELFF. V usage is TRBV2 and J usage is TRBJ2-2, with D hard to call. Germline values: CDR1 SNHLY, CDR2 FYNNEI. Trimming took off 2 bases at V and 4 bases at J, with 11 bases between the two ends. This CDR3 is 15 amino acids long. Full variable domain (outside the CDR3, taken from reference TRBV2 and TRBJ2-2): EPEVTQTPSHQVTQMGQEVILRCVPISNHLYFYWYRQILGQKVEFLVSFYNNEISEKSEIFDDQFSVERPDGSNFTLKIRSTKLEDSAMYFCASSENSLITGELFFGEGSRLTVL.